These T cell receptor delta chains were read from a single sample in a study of gamma-delta T cells after stem cell transplantation. TCRdb called clones from the RT-PCR reads again using CATT. The sample carries around 8,400 delta-chain clones, roughly 14% recorded once. Sequencing was performed on gamma-delta T cells. These receptors originate from a human donor. It is not recorded whose cells these are; they may come from a transplant donor. CDR3s leave out the opening cysteine and the closing phenylalanine or tryptophan. The order of the fields is clone size, V gene, J gene, CDR3 protein. Clone size is not always given. Where it is, it says once, few, many or a class for expanded clones.

medium-sized,TRDV1,TRDJ1,ALGEGGTGPRAGLI
few,TRDV2,TRDJ2,ACDTLGDTGPLTAQLF
few,TRDV1,TRDJ1,ALGAGGASNPYTDKLI
.,TRDV2,TRDJ1,ACDTGGVLGDTTGTDKLI
medium-sized,TRDV2,TRDJ3,ACDTVVGGSSWDTRQMF
.,TRDV1,TRDJ1,ALGYYWGIRGSYKLI
.,TRDV3,TRDJ2,AFSIVSHRLWDKPQLF
medium-sized,TRDV1,TRDJ1,ALGNRAPPIGGVLFLYTDKLI
few,TRDV1,TRDJ1,ALGELVLGGIRATDKLI
few,TRDV1,TRDJ1,ALGEPPRAGDLYTDKLI
medium-sized,TRDV2,TRDJ1,ACDDPAGSPYTDKLI
few,TRDV3,TRDJ3,ARVSRLGDLASSWDTRQMF
.,TRDV1,TRDJ1,APTPRWGIRRGTDKLI
.,TRAV29/DV5,TRDJ1,AASAPRSRTLGPEYTDKLI